This paragraph reports one TCR beta chain. The junction does not match germline at one end; this may be a read error. The data stem from a study of blood T cells in healthy people across ages. Then a second PCR, running roughly 6 to 12 cycles, was carried out with a sample-barcoded 5' primer and a J-beta primer mix. TCRdb used MiXCR to reprocess the 5' RACE reads, holding one entry per CDR3 protein. This table has 650,000 to 950,000 distinct CDR3 sequences, approximately 44% appearing once. The CDR3 covers 13 residues. Germline assignment: CDR1 SNHLY and CDR2 FYNNEI. This clonotype was obtained from a man aged 55-75 years in good health. Sample: blood. The genes are TRBV2 and TRBJ2-3; D possibly corresponds to TRBD2 (5 bases). This chain's CDR3 is CASSGGNTDTQYF. The CDR3 coding sequence is TGCGCCAGCAGCGGTGGGAACACAGATACGCAGTATTTT. The whole variable domain, remainder taken from reference TRBV2 and TRBJ2-3, is EPEVTQTPSHQVTQMGQEVILRCVPISNHLYFYWYRQILGQKVEFLVSFYNNEISEKSEIFDDQFSVERPDGSNFTLKIRSTKLEDSAMYFCASSGGNTDTQYFGPGTRLTVL.